A single sample gave rise to the 22 T cell receptor beta chains below, sequenced in a study of blood T cells in healthy people across ages. Sample-barcoded 5' priming and a J-beta primer mix drove a second PCR of about 6 to 12 cycles. Each CDR3 protein gets one entry after TCRdb re-called the 5' RACE reads with MiXCR. The sample lists more than 700,000 distinct CDR3 sequences, 50% to 65% occurring once. The sequenced material came from blood. The receptors derive from an elderly man in good health.

The chain links TRBV24-1 to TRBJ2-1; D not certain. The CDR3 length is 14 residues. Trimming cost V 4 bases and J 2 bases, with 8 bases left between them. Germline V gene lookup returns CDR1 KGHDR and CDR2 SFDVKD. The CDR3 here is CATSDPSAYNEQFF. The CDR3 coding sequence is TGTGCCACCAGTGACCCGTCAGCCTACAATGAGCAGTTCTTC.

V and J are TRBV3-1 and TRBJ2-2; unclear D gene. The V end lost 7 bases, the J end lost 8 bases, and 8 bases lay between the germline ends. The CDR3 is made up of 11 amino acids. Germline CDR1 LGHDT, CDR2 YNNKEL (reference sequence). This chain's CDR3 is CASMWVGELFF. The CDR3, as DNA: TGTGCCAGCATGTGGGTAGGGGAGCTGTTTTTT.

A single count supports this clonotype. This chain connects TRBV12-3 or TRBV12-4 to TRBJ2-7; 8 bases match TRBD2. Trimming removed 7 bases from V and 5 bases from J; junction bases left unmatched: 13. The CDR3 is 15 residues long. CDR3 coding DNA: TGTGCCAGCACCGGGAGGGCTAGCGGGCCGAACGAGCAGTACTTC. Its protein is CASTGRASGPNEQYF.

This clonotype came up many times. This chain connects TRBV20-1 to TRBJ1-1, with a tentative D call TRBD1 (6 bases). The V gene's germline CDR1 is DFQATT and CDR2 SNEGSKA (reference sequence). V lost 4 bases and J lost 1, with 10 bases in between. The CDR3 has 13 residues. CDR3 in DNA: TGCAGTGCTACTAGGACAGCGAACACTGAAGCTTTCTTT. Translating it yields CSATRTANTEAFF.

The chain couples TRBV10-3 to TRBJ2-1, with 9 nucleotides matching TRBD1. The ends lost 3 bases at V and 7 bases at J; junction bases unmatched: 10. The germline V gene encodes CDR1 ENHRY and CDR2 SYGVKD. The CDR3 runs 16 residues. CDR3 sequence reads: CAISDGDRDRRNEQFF. The CDR3 DNA is TGTGCCATCAGTGACGGGGACAGGGATAGGAGGAATGAGCAGTTCTTC.

The J gene is TRBJ2-7, the V gene TRBV20-1, with no clear D. The CDR3 totals 13 residues. The V and J ends lost 5 bases and 0 bases respectively, with 11 bases between them. The germline V gene encodes CDR1 DFQATT and CDR2 SNEGSKA (reference sequence). CDR3 sequence: CSALPISSYEQYF. The CDR3 nucleotides read TGCAGTGCTCTACCTATAAGCTCCTACGAGCAGTACTTC.

This clonotype was seen a few times. V and J are TRBV20-1 and TRBJ2-7, with 9 bases aligning to TRBD2. The CDR3 extends over 13 amino acids. The V gene end was trimmed by 2 bases and the J gene end by 2 bases; junction bases not matched to a gene: 1. Germline lookup yields CDR1 DFQATT and CDR2 SNEGSKA (reference sequence). The CDR3 sequence is CSARSSGTYEQYF. CDR3 in DNA: TGCAGTGCTAGATCTAGCGGGACCTACGAGCAGTACTTC.

This clonotype was picked up a small number of times. This chain uses TRBV5-1 with TRBJ2-5; 7 positions match TRBD2. There are 16 residues in the CDR3. J lost 1 base, V lost 2 bases, and 8 bases had no gene match. Per germline, CDR1 SGHRS and CDR2 YFSETQ. CDR3: CASSFSASGRQETQYF. CDR3 in DNA: TGCGCCAGCAGCTTCTCAGCTAGCGGCCGCCAAGAGACCCAGTACTTC. The variable domain in full, completed from reference TRBV5-1 and TRBJ2-5, reads KAGVTQTPRYLIKTRGQQVTLSCSPISGHRSVSWYQQTPGQGLQFLFEYFSETQRNKGNFPGRFSGRQFSNSRSEMNVSTLELGDSALYLCASSFSASGRQETQYFGPGTRLLVL.

The J gene is TRBJ2-7, the V gene TRBV7-9; 10 nucleotides match TRBD2. Germline V gene sequence: CDR1 SEHNR, CDR2 FQNEAQ (reference sequence). The CDR3 is 15 amino acids. The V gene end was trimmed by 0 bases and the J gene end by 5 bases; junction bases not matched to a gene: 4. CDR3 sequence reads: CASSLAASGSNEQYF. The DNA of the CDR3 is TGTGCCAGCAGCTTAGCCGCTAGCGGGAGTAACGAGCAGTACTTC.

As for this clonotype: At one end the junction does not follow the germline gene, possibly because of a read error. The V gene is TRBV7-9, the J gene TRBJ1-2; D remains unclear. The germline gives CDR1 SEHNR, CDR2 FQNEAQ (reference sequence). This CDR3 has 13 amino acids. The CDR3 coding sequence is TGTGTCAGCAGCCCTTGGCCGAGGTATGGCTACACCTTC. Its protein is CVSSPWPRYGYTF.

This clonotype was observed a few times. The chain uses TRBV3-1 and TRBJ2-1; tentative D call: TRBD1 (6 bases). Germline V gene data show CDR1 as LGHDT and CDR2 as YNNKEL (reference sequence). The CDR3 runs 17 residues. Trimming cost V 1 base and J 5 bases, with 18 bases left between them. CDR3 sequence: CASSQVPAGVINNEQFF. The CDR3 DNA follows: TGTGCCAGCAGCCAAGTGCCGGCAGGGGTCATTAACAATGAGCAGTTCTTC.

Points on this clonotype: One end of the junction is discordant with germline, which a read error may explain. The chain combines TRBV12-3 or TRBV12-4 with TRBJ1-2; D is uncertain. The CDR3 extends over 13 amino acids. CDR3 residues: CASSTRTAYGYTF. The DNA of the CDR3 is TGCGCCAGCAGTACTAGAACAGCCTATGGCTACACCTTC.

The chain couples TRBV27 to TRBJ2-1; D call uncertain. The germline V and J ends were trimmed by 7 bases and 7 bases, with 14 bases remaining between them. Germline loops: CDR1 MNHEY, CDR2 SMNVEV (reference sequence). CDR3 length: 13 residues. The DNA of the CDR3 is TGTGCCAGCACGGGCCCGTATGGGAATGAGCAGTTCTTC. It specifies CASTGPYGNEQFF.

V and J are TRBV7-2 and TRBJ1-1; 7 bases fit TRBD1. The germline CDR1 and CDR2 sequences are SGHTA and FQGNSA. The CDR3 loop spans 16 amino acids. J was trimmed by 4 bases and V by 1 base; bases with no gene match: 9. The CDR3 coding sequence is TGTGCCAGCAGCTTAGGGGGGAGGGGGCTAGGCACTGAAGCTTTCTTT. Protein: CASSLGGRGLGTEAFF.

This chain joins TRBV7-9 and TRBJ2-5, with TRBD2 identical over 14 bases. Germline V gene data show CDR1 as SEHNR and CDR2 as FQNEAQ (reference sequence). The CDR3 sequence is 17 residues long. Trimming removed 5 bases from V and 5 bases from J; junction bases left unmatched: 10. CDR3 loop: CASSLPGLAGGRETQYF. DNA for the CDR3: TGTGCCAGCAGCCTCCCCGGACTAGCGGGAGGTCGGGAGACCCAGTACTTC.

The chain employs TRBV19 and TRBJ2-1; 7 bases agree with TRBD2. There are 15 residues in the CDR3. Trimming at V came to 1 base and at J to 8 bases, leaving 8 bases not matched to a gene. In germline, CDR1 is LNHDA, CDR2 SQIVND (reference sequence). CDR3 sequence: CASSIGSKTSYEQFF. Written as DNA, the CDR3 is TGTGCCAGTAGTATAGGGTCGAAGACTAGCTATGAGCAGTTCTTC.

This clonotype has a handful of counts. This chain joins TRBV12-3 or TRBV12-4 and TRBJ2-7, with D possibly matching TRBD2 (6 bases). The length of the CDR3 is 15 residues. V was clipped by 1 base and J by 1 base, with 11 bases between them. In nucleotides, the CDR3 is TGTGCCAGCAGTTTAGTGGAGGGCAAGTCCTACGAGCAGTACTTC. Translation: CASSLVEGKSYEQYF.

This rearrangement joins TRBV27 to TRBJ2-7, with 10 bases identical to TRBD1. CDR1 MNHEY and CDR2 SMNVEV come from the germline V gene (reference sequence). The CDR3 sequence is 13 residues long. The trim removed 6 bases at V and 2 bases at J, leaving 1 base unmatched. CDR3 loop: CASRDRGPYEQYF. The DNA of the CDR3 is TGTGCCAGCAGAGACAGGGGGCCCTACGAGCAGTACTTC.

The V gene is TRBV7-9, the J gene TRBJ2-3; D is ambiguous. CDR1 and CDR2 from the germline V gene are SEHNR and FQNEAQ (reference sequence). V gave up 1 base and J gave up 14 bases, with 13 bases separating them. The CDR3 length is 12 residues. DNA of the CDR3: TGTGCCAGCAGCTTAGACGGCAGAGACGCGTATTTT. Translating it yields CASSLDGRDAYF.

This clonotype has only one observation. The rearrangement links TRBV20-1 to TRBJ1-5, with D maybe TRBD1 (5 bases). This CDR3 spans 16 amino acids. Per the germline V gene, CDR1 is DFQATT and CDR2 is SNEGSKA (reference sequence). Trimming shortened V by 3 bases and J by 0 bases, and 15 bases separated the two germline ends. This CDR3 reads CSASGQGDYSNQPQHF. The CDR3, as DNA: TGCAGTGCTAGCGGGCAGGGAGACTATAGCAATCAGCCCCAGCATTTT.

This clonotype has more than one count but fewer than ten. J is TRBJ2-1 and V is TRBV3-1, with D possibly TRBD2 on 5 matching bases. CDR3 size: 16 residues. Germline V lookup: CDR1 LGHDT, CDR2 YNNKEL (reference sequence). V lost 3 bases to trimming and J lost 4 bases, with 16 bases between them. In nucleotides, the CDR3 is TGTGCCAGCAGCCAGCAAGGCGGGTTTGATTACAATGAGCAGTTCTTC. Translated: CASSQQGGFDYNEQFF.

The sample holds many counts of this clonotype. V usage is TRBV5-1 and J usage is TRBJ2-7, with 8 bases lining up with TRBD1. Losses at the gene ends were 4 bases for V and 4 bases for J; bases not matched to a gene: 7. The germline V gene has CDR1 SGHRS and CDR2 YFSETQ. The CDR3 extends over 14 amino acids. The CDR3 region is CASSGGQGAYEQYF. CDR3 nucleotide sequence: TGCGCCAGCAGCGGCGGACAGGGCGCTTACGAGCAGTACTTC.